This T cell receptor (beta chain) was retrieved from a study of blood T cell repertoires in COVID-19. On the study more broadly: The study drew acute and convalescent COVID-19 samples from the United States, Italy and Spain.

Only in-frame clones appear in the TCRdb table, and some are missing; sequencing was by immunoSEQ multiplex PCR. The repertoire holds 130,000 or so clones, with around 84% as singletons. Trimming cost V 4 bases and J 12 bases, with 19 bases left between them. From germline, CDR1 is SGHDT and CDR2 YYEEEE. CDR3 length: 13 residues. This clone was recorded only once. This TCR was sampled from a middle-aged man with acute COVID-19. Sequencing was performed on PBMCs or T cells enriched from blood (not recorded which). The V call is TRBV5-6, the J call TRBJ1-2; D perhaps matches TRBD1 (6 bases). In DNA, the CDR3 is TGTGCCAGCAGCGAAAACCCCGGGACACCCAACACCTTC. This codes for CASSENPGTPNTF.